This note documents a single T cell receptor beta chain sequence. All donors were Caucasian adults living in Nashville, Tennessee. Researchers ran the assay at a deep level. Assay used: immunoSEQ multiplex PCR; TCRdb lists only in-frame clones, some missing. The sample records around 500,000 clones, roughly 85% being singletons. The sample comes from a study of shared clonotypes between healthy human individuals. Germline CDR1 SNHLY, CDR2 FYNNEI. CDR3 length: 14 residues. The V gene end was trimmed by 6 bases and the J gene end by 7 bases; junction bases not matched to a gene: 8. The TCR comes from a woman aged 40 to 49 in good health. Some clones in this sample may be carry-over from other donors' samples. The sample taken for sequencing was PBMCs. The V and J genes are TRBV2 and TRBJ2-1, with TRBD1 matching 8 bases. CDR3 in DNA: TGTGCCAGCAGAGCTCCGACAGGGGTGAATGAGCAGTTCTTC. The encoded protein is CASRAPTGVNEQFF.